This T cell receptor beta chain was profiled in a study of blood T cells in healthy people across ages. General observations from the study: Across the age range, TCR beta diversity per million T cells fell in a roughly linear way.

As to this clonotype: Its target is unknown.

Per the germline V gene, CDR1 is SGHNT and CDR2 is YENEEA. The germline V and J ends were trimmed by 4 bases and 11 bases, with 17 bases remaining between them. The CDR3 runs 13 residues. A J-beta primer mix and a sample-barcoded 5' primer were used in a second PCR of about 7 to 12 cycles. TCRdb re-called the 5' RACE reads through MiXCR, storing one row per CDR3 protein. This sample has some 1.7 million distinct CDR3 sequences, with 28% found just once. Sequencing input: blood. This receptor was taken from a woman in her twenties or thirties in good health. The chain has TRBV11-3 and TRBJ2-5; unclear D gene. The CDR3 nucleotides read TGTGCCAGCAGCTACACGAAATCCTACGGGCAGTACTTC. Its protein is CASSYTKSYGQYF.